The next 30 T cell receptor beta chains were all read from a single sample in a study of cytomegalovirus exposure and HLA in healthy donors. Both 60 Vbeta primers and 13 Jbeta primers went into the PCR. Some clones are missing from TCRdb's copy, which holds only in-frame ones; the method was immunoSEQ multiplex PCR. Seen here are a few hundred thousand clones, around four fifths observed once, and the top ten hold roughly 2.6%. Material for sequencing was PBMCs. The receptor set was obtained from an older woman in good health and CMV-seropositive.

The chain uses TRBV7-8 and TRBJ1-1, with 8 bases fitting TRBD1. V was pared by 3 bases and J by 0 bases, with 3 bases of the junction left unmatched. The CDR3 is 15 residues long. Germline CDR1 SGHVS, CDR2 FQNEAQ. CDR3 sequence reads: CASSLQGAMNTEAFF. The CDR3 DNA sequence: TGTGCCAGCAGCTTGCAGGGGGCGATGAACACTGAAGCTTTCTTT.

This clone was detected only a few times. The genes are TRBV11-2 and TRBJ2-3; 8 bases are a match to TRBD2. The CDR3 contains 12 residues. Per germline, CDR1 SGHAT and CDR2 FQNNGV. The V segment lost 5 bases and the J segment 9 bases; nucleotides outside the gene matches: 4. The DNA for the CDR3 is TGTGCCAGCAGCACCGGGAGGGTGACGCAGTATTTT. It yields the protein CASSTGRVTQYF.

This chain joins TRBV5-8 and TRBJ2-7; D possibly corresponds to TRBD1 (6 bases). This CDR3 comprises 16 residues. V was shortened by 4 bases and J by 7 bases, with 24 bases between the two germline ends. Germline V CDR1 and CDR2: SGHTS, YDEGEE. This chain's CDR3 is CASSAPGHPGLREQYF. Written as DNA, the CDR3 is TGTGCCAGCAGCGCTCCGGGACATCCCGGTTTGCGGGAGCAGTACTTC.

The gene calls are TRBV6-5 and TRBJ1-1; D possibly corresponds to TRBD1 (5 bases). V gave up 5 bases and J gave up 1 base, with 8 bases separating them. Germline CDR1 MNHEY, CDR2 SVGAGI. This CDR3 has 13 amino acids. The CDR3 here is CASSLGQNTEAFF. CDR3 nucleotides: TGTGCCAGCAGTCTAGGACAGAACACTGAAGCTTTCTTT.

The V and J genes are TRBV30 and TRBJ1-4; D remains unclear. Trimming pared 3 bases from V and 8 bases from J, leaving 16 bases between. This CDR3 has 14 residues. Germline assignment: CDR1 GTSNPN and CDR2 SVGIG (reference sequence). CDR3 in DNA: TGTGCCTGGAGGCGATGGAGGGATAGCGAAAAACTGTTTTTT. It specifies CAWRRWRDSEKLFF.

This clone came up once. This sequence joins TRBV6-5 and TRBJ2-1; D might be TRBD2 (6 bases). The CDR3 length is 15 residues. Germline lookup yields CDR1 MNHEY and CDR2 SVGAGI. Trimming pared 3 bases from V and 4 bases from J, leaving 13 bases between. The CDR3 DNA follows: TGTGCCAGCAGTTATAGCTGGGGGGTATACAATGAGCAGTTCTTC. Its protein is CASSYSWGVYNEQFF.

V gene TRBV5-5 combines with J gene TRBJ1-3; D is undetermined. Deletions cut 0 bases from V and 2 bases from J, with 12 bases between. Germline V CDR1 and CDR2: SGHKS, YYEKEE (reference sequence). The CDR3 is 16 amino acids. CDR3 sequence reads: CASSLDDSPTGNTIYF. In DNA, the CDR3 is TGTGCCAGCAGCTTGGATGACTCACCGACTGGAAACACCATATATTTT. Filled out from reference TRBV5-5 and TRBJ1-3, the complete variable domain reads DAGVTQSPTHLIKTRGQQVTLRCSPISGHKSVSWYQQVLGQGPQFIFQYYEKEERGRGNFPDRFSARQFPNYSSELNVNALLLGDSALYLCASSLDDSPTGNTIYFGEGSWLTVV.

The V and J genes are TRBV11-1 and TRBJ2-3; 12 bases are a match to TRBD2. Per germline, CDR1 SGHAT and CDR2 FQDESV (reference sequence). The CDR3 totals 15 residues. Unmatched junction bases numbered 6, after V lost 5 bases and J lost 6 bases. The chain's CDR3 is CASSGRTSGKDTQYF. The CDR3 DNA is TGTGCCAGCAGCGGGCGGACTAGCGGGAAGGATACGCAGTATTTT.

V usage is TRBV10-2 and J usage is TRBJ2-3; TRBD2 aligns across 9 bases. The CDR3 consists of 18 residues. Germline values: CDR1 WSHSY, CDR2 SAAADI. After removal of 6 bases from V and 1 base from J, the junction contained 14 bases not matched to a gene. The CDR3 nucleotides are TGCGCCAGCAGCGTTACTAGCGGGTATCCGCCTGGCACAGATACGCAGTATTTT. Translating it yields CASSVTSGYPPGTDTQYF.

Notes on this clone: At one end the junction does not follow the germline gene, possibly because of a read error. This chain connects TRBV7-9 to TRBJ2-5; 9 bases agree with TRBD2. The germline CDR1 and CDR2 sequences are SEHNR and FQNEAQ (reference sequence). This CDR3 has 17 amino acids. The CDR3 region has the DNA TGTTCCAGCAGCTTAGCCGGCTTAGCGGGGGTCGGAGAGACCCAGTACTTC. Translation gives CSSSLAGLAGVGETQYF.

This clone was counted once. The chain combines TRBV6-5 with TRBJ2-7; D might be TRBD2 (6 bases). The V end was cut by 8 bases, the J end by 0 bases, with 11 bases between. CDR3 length equals 13 residues. The germline V gene has CDR1 MNHEY and CDR2 SVGAGI. CDR3 in DNA: TGTGCCAGCGGGGAGGCCGACTCCTACGAGCAGTACTTC. This gives the protein CASGEADSYEQYF.

This clone was recorded a few times. The V gene is TRBV5-4, the J gene TRBJ2-1; possible D gene TRBD2, 5 bases. The CDR3 spans 14 residues. The germline V and J ends were trimmed by 7 bases and 12 bases, with 23 bases remaining between them. Germline-derived CDR1 and CDR2 are SGHNT and YYREEE (reference sequence). In DNA form, the CDR3 reads TGTGCCAGCGGAGGTGGCAGGAACGTACCCCCGCAGTTCTTC. This encodes CASGGGRNVPPQFF.

CDR3 nucleotides: TGTGCCAGCAGCTTAGTTCCACTAGCCCCCTACGAGCAGTACTTC. Its protein is CASSLVPLAPYEQYF. The chain has TRBV7-2 and TRBJ2-7; a possible D gene is TRBD2 (6 bases). This CDR3 is built from 15 residues. V was clipped by 1 base and J by 2 bases, with 12 bases between them. From germline, CDR1 is SGHTA and CDR2 FQGNSA.

The chain joins TRBV30 to TRBJ1-4, with 8 bases lining up with TRBD1. From germline, CDR1 is GTSNPN and CDR2 SVGIG (reference sequence). Germline trimming cut 3 bases from V and 8 bases from J; bases unmatched to any gene: 11. The CDR3 has 15 amino acids. The CDR3 coding sequence is TGTGCCTGGAGACAAGGACAGGGAGTAGGGGAAAAACTGTTTTTT. Its protein is CAWRQGQGVGEKLFF.

This sequence joins TRBV5-6 and TRBJ2-5; TRBD1 might be the D (5 bases). V gave up 0 bases and J gave up 4 bases, with 7 bases separating them. Germline values: CDR1 SGHDT, CDR2 YYEEEE. The CDR3 totals 13 residues. CDR3 region: CASSLDRSETQYF. CDR3 nucleotides: TGTGCCAGCAGCTTGGACAGGTCAGAGACCCAGTACTTC.

This sequence joins TRBV19 and TRBJ1-1; 9 positions agree with TRBD1. This CDR3 is built from 16 residues. V was clipped by 6 bases and J by 4 bases; unmatched bases: 12. Germline CDR1 is LNHDA and CDR2 is SQIVND (reference sequence). CDR3 protein: CASRTPGQGGGTEAFF. In DNA, the CDR3 is TGTGCCAGTAGGACCCCGGGACAGGGTGGGGGCACTGAAGCTTTCTTT.

The chain links TRBV5-4 to TRBJ2-5, with TRBD1 matching 7 bases. The germline V gene has CDR1 SGHNT and CDR2 YYREEE (reference sequence). This CDR3 region has 14 residues. J lost 2 bases, V lost 4 bases, and 5 bases had no gene match. DNA for the CDR3: TGTGCCAGCAGCCGCGGACAGGTTCAAGAGACCCAGTACTTC. Amino acids: CASSRGQVQETQYF.

The chain carries TRBV5-6 and TRBJ2-1; 9 bases are shared with TRBD2. The CDR3 consists of 16 residues. J was trimmed by 4 bases and V by 2 bases; bases with no gene match: 7. The germline gives CDR1 SGHDT, CDR2 YYEEEE. The CDR3, as DNA: TGTGCCAGCAGCTTATTGGTTAGCGGGGGTTACAATGAGCAGTTCTTC. It codes for CASSLLVSGGYNEQFF.

The rearrangement uses TRBV6-5 and TRBJ1-2; 7 bases map to TRBD1. This CDR3 spans 13 amino acids. Trimming cost V 6 bases and J 7 bases; bases outside gene matches: 8. Germline assignment: CDR1 MNHEY and CDR2 SVGAGI. For the CDR3, the DNA is TGTGCCAGCAGCAAACAGGGGTCGTCTGGCTACACCTTC. Translated: CASSKQGSSGYTF.

Only a few counts were recorded for this clone. The rearrangement uses TRBV2 and TRBJ2-7, with TRBD1 identical over 9 bases. V lost 3 bases and J lost 0; bases outside the gene matches: 3. Germline V gives CDR1 SNHLY, CDR2 FYNNEI. This CDR3 is 15 amino acids long. The CDR3: CASSETGGISYEQYF. The CDR3, as DNA: TGTGCCAGCAGTGAGACAGGGGGGATCTCCTACGAGCAGTACTTC. The full variable domain, completed using reference TRBV2 and TRBJ2-7, is EPEVTQTPSHQVTQMGQEVILRCVPISNHLYFYWYRQILGQKVEFLVSFYNNEISEKSEIFDDQFSVERPDGSNFTLKIRSTKLEDSAMYFCASSETGGISYEQYFGPGTRLTVT.

The chain employs TRBV28 and TRBJ1-1; 12 bases agree with TRBD1. CDR1 and CDR2 (germline): MDHEN, SYDVKM. This CDR3 contains 15 residues. V was clipped by 4 bases and J by 7 bases; unmatched bases: 7. CDR3 sequence (DNA): TGTGCCAGCAGTTCTCCGGGACAGGGGGCCGGTGAAGCTTTCTTT. Translating gives CASSSPGQGAGEAFF.

This clone showed up just a few times. The chain combines TRBV19 with TRBJ1-3; TRBD1 matches at 8 bases. With 5 bases clipped from V and 2 bases from J, the junction kept 8 bases outside the gene matches. CDR3 size: 16 residues. Germline assignment: CDR1 LNHDA and CDR2 SQIVND (reference sequence). CDR3 in DNA: TGTGCCAGTAGTCCTCGACAGGGGACGGCTGGAAACACCATATATTTT. Protein product: CASSPRQGTAGNTIYF.

The chain carries TRBV5-1 and TRBJ1-1; D is undetermined. CDR1 is SGHRS, CDR2 YFSETQ, per germline. V was trimmed by 4 bases and J by 3 bases, leaving 13 bases between them. The CDR3 consists of 14 residues. In nucleotides, the CDR3 is TGCGCCAGCAGCCCAGTTAACGATGACACTGAAGCTTTCTTT. As protein: CASSPVNDDTEAFF.

This clone has only one observation. This chain connects TRBV7-2 to TRBJ2-4; maybe TRBD2 (5 bases). V was shortened by 4 bases and J by 8 bases, with 12 bases between the two germline ends. From germline, CDR1 is SGHTA and CDR2 FQGNSA. This CDR3 comprises 13 residues. This CDR3 reads CASSSRGRDIQYF. CDR3 bases: TGTGCCAGCAGCTCCCGGGGTAGAGACATTCAGTACTTC. Together with reference TRBV7-2 and TRBJ2-4, the CDR3 gives the full variable domain: GAGVSQSPSNKVTEKGKDVELRCDPISGHTALYWYRQSLGQGLEFLIYFQGNSAPDKSGLPSDRFSAERTGGSVSTLTIQRTQQEDSAVYLCASSSRGRDIQYFGAGTRLSVL.

The chain joins TRBV7-9 to TRBJ1-4; no clear D. The CDR3 spans 15 residues. Per germline, CDR1 SEHNR and CDR2 FQNEAQ (reference sequence). The V gene lost 5 bases and the J gene lost 0 bases, with 10 bases spanning the gap. This CDR3 reads CASSVRLSTNEKLFF. CDR3 DNA: TGTGCCAGCAGCGTCCGCCTATCAACTAATGAAAAACTGTTTTTT.

The CDR3 here is CASSGDTEAFF. The CDR3 nucleotides read TGTGCCAGCTCGGGGGATACTGAAGCTTTCTTT. J is TRBJ1-1 and V is TRBV2; tentative D call: TRBD1 (5 bases). Germline V gives CDR1 SNHLY, CDR2 FYNNEI. The CDR3 is made up of 11 amino acids. Trimming stripped 8 bases from V and 5 bases from J, with 9 bases between.

The chain recombines TRBV6-5 with TRBJ1-2; 8 bases agree with TRBD1. Germline V gene lookup returns CDR1 MNHEY and CDR2 SVGAGI. CDR3 length: 15 amino acids. J lost 5 bases, V lost 7 bases, and 12 bases had no gene match. The CDR3, as DNA: TGTGCCAGCAACGGACCCTCGCGACAGGGGTATGGCTACACCTTC. Translation gives CASNGPSRQGYGYTF.

The rearrangement links TRBV5-1 to TRBJ1-2, with 8 positions matching TRBD1. V trimming: 0 bases; J trimming: 8 bases; junction bases outside the gene matches: 3. This CDR3 spans 13 amino acids. From germline, CDR1 is SGHRS and CDR2 YFSETQ. The CDR3 region has the DNA TGCGCCAGCAGCTTGGGGACAGGGTTCGGCTACACCTTC. Residues: CASSLGTGFGYTF.

The chain uses TRBV7-9 and TRBJ2-5; tentatively, D is TRBD1 (6 bases). The assigned J gene may be wrong: the sequence end matches TRBJ2-7 better. The CDR3 is 16 amino acids. Germline V lookup: CDR1 SEHNR, CDR2 FQNEAQ (reference sequence). The CDR3 sequence: CASSLIPTGASYEQYF. CDR3 DNA sequence: TGTGCCAGCAGCTTAATCCCGACAGGAGCCTCCTACGAGCAGTACTTC.

In its sample, this clone was seen once. The CDR3 coding sequence is TGTGCCAGCAGCTTCCTCACACAGGGTGGCACTGAAGCTTTCTTT. It encodes CASSFLTQGGTEAFF. V is TRBV7-2 and J is TRBJ1-1; possible D gene TRBD1, 6 bases. The CDR3 runs 15 residues. The germline V and J ends were trimmed by 3 bases and 4 bases, with 15 bases remaining between them. Germline V lookup: CDR1 SGHTA, CDR2 FQGNSA.